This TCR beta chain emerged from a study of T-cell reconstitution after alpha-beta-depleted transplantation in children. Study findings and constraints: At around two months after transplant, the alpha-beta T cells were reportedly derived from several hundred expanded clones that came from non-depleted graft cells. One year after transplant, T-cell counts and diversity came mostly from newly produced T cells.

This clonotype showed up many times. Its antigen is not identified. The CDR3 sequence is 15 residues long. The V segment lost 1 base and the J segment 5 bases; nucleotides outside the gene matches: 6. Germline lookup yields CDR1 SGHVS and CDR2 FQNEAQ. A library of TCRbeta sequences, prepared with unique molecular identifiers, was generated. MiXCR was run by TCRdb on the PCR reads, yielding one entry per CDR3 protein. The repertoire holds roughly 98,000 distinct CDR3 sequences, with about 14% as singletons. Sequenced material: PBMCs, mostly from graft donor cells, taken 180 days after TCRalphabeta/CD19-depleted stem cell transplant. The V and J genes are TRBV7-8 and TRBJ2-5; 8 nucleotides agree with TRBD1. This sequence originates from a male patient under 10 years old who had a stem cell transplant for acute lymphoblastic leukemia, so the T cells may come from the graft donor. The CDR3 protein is CASSLGQGAAETQYF. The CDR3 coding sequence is TGTGCCAGCAGCTTAGGGCAGGGGGCGGCGGAGACCCAGTACTTC. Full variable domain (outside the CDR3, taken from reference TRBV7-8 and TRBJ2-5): GAGVSQSPRYKVAKRGQDVALRCDPISGHVSLFWYQQALGQGPEFLTYFQNEAQLDKSGLPSDRFFAERPEGSVSTLKIQRTQQEDSAVYLCASSLGQGAAETQYFGPGTRLLVL.